The 8 T cell receptor beta chains below were found in one sample sequenced in a study of T cell responses to AZD1222 COVID-19 vaccine. Some clones are missing from TCRdb's copy, which holds only in-frame ones; the method was immunoSEQ multiplex PCR. This table holds 140,000 to 150,000 clones, 85% to 95% found once. Specimen: peripheral blood, collected on day 0 of AZD1222 vaccination. These receptors all stem from an adult in good health.

This clone was observed once. The rearrangement uses TRBV14 and TRBJ2-1; TRBD1 matches 7 bases. V lost 1 base to trimming and J lost 3 bases; unmatched junction nucleotides: 3. The CDR3 is made up of 15 amino acids. Germline V CDR1 and CDR2: SGHDN, FVKESK. The CDR3 sequence is CASSQVRDSYNEQFF. For the CDR3, the DNA is TGTGCCAGCAGCCAAGTTCGGGACAGCTACAATGAGCAGTTCTTC.

This chain joins TRBV30 and TRBJ1-3; D is uncertain. The CDR3 runs to 15 residues. Germline CDR1 is GTSNPN and CDR2 is SVGIG (reference sequence). V dropped 0 bases and J dropped 0 bases, with 9 bases sitting between them. This CDR3 is CAWSVGSNSGNTIYF. The CDR3 DNA reads as TGTGCCTGGAGTGTAGGTAGCAACTCTGGAAACACCATATATTTT.

The chain combines TRBV12-5 with TRBJ1-1; no clear D gene. The germline gives CDR1 LGHNT, CDR2 FRNRAP. The V gene lost 2 bases and the J gene lost 6 bases, with 10 bases spanning the gap. There are 13 residues in the CDR3. The CDR3 here is CASGLYLRAEAFF. The CDR3 coding sequence is TGTGCTAGTGGTTTGTATCTAAGGGCTGAAGCTTTCTTT.

J is TRBJ1-3 and V is TRBV9; D gene ambiguous. The CDR3 has 15 amino acids. V lost 2 bases to trimming and J lost 0 bases, with 9 bases between them. In germline, CDR1 is SGDLS, CDR2 YYNGEE. The CDR3 sequence: CASSVSGNSGNTIYF. As DNA, the CDR3 is TGTGCCAGCAGCGTTAGTGGAAACTCTGGAAACACCATATATTTT.

This chain links TRBV5-4 with TRBJ2-1; 13 bases line up with TRBD2. The V gene's germline CDR1 is SGHNT and CDR2 YYREEE (reference sequence). This CDR3 spans 18 amino acids. Trimming at V came to 2 bases and at J to 0 bases, leaving 5 bases not matched to a gene. The CDR3 DNA reads TGTGCCAGCAGCTTAGGACTAGCGGGGGTAAGCTCCTACAATGAGCAGTTCTTC. Its protein is CASSLGLAGVSSYNEQFF.

This rearrangement joins TRBV13 to TRBJ2-7; no definite D call. The CDR3 loop spans 12 amino acids. Germline CDR1 is PRHDT and CDR2 is FYEKMQ (reference sequence). V dropped 5 bases and J dropped 3 bases, with 8 bases sitting between them. DNA of the CDR3: TGTGCCAGCAGCCATGACAACTACGAGCAGTACTTC. Protein sequence: CASSHDNYEQYF.

The rearrangement uses TRBV19 and TRBJ1-5; 7 positions match TRBD1. With 9 bases clipped from V and 7 bases from J, the junction kept 12 bases outside the gene matches. The CDR3 loop spans 14 amino acids. The germline V gene encodes CDR1 LNHDA and CDR2 SQIVND (reference sequence). The CDR3 DNA reads as TGTGCCAGCTCAGAGACAGGGTCAGGGCAGCCCCAGCATTTT. This encodes CASSETGSGQPQHF.

CDR3 bases: TGTGCCAGCAGCTTTGCTACTCAAGAGACCCAGTACTTC. This codes for CASSFATQETQYF. V gene TRBV7-2 combines with J gene TRBJ2-5, with unresolved D. This CDR3 contains 13 residues. Germline loops: CDR1 SGHTA, CDR2 FQGNSA. Trimming removed 3 bases from V and 2 bases from J, with 7 bases in between.